The present entry profiles one TCR beta chain with its context. The antigen is not known. Unique molecular identifiers were incorporated when the TCRbeta library was constructed. TCRdb independently ran MiXCR on the PCR reads; one entry per CDR3 protein. The sample shows about 1,000,000 distinct CDR3 sequences, under 30% of them seen only once. The data belong to a study of T-cell reconstitution after alpha-beta-depleted transplantation in children. Broader study findings: Newly made T cells mostly supplied T-cell counts and diversity one year after transplant. Several hundred expanded graft clones reportedly supplied alpha-beta T cells about two months after transplant. Elevated TCRbeta diversity at day 60 was traced, in some patients, to surviving recipient T cells and thymic progenitors.

Germline CDR1 reads SQVTM; CDR2 reads ANQGSEA. V lost 6 bases, J lost 4 bases, and 9 bases lay in between. The CDR3 covers 11 residues. This chain uses TRBV29-1 with TRBJ2-5; D unclear. The TCR sequence derives from a boy under three years old who had a stem cell transplant for SCID, so the T cells may come from the graft donor. The material sequenced was PBMCs, mostly from graft donor cells, taken 360 days after TCRalphabeta/CD19-depleted stem cell transplant. CDR3 in amino acids: CSVLPGETQYF. DNA of the CDR3: TGCAGCGTCCTACCCGGAGAGACCCAGTACTTC.